Listed below are T cell receptor beta chains from one sample, sequenced in a study of T-cell memory formation after mild COVID-19. TCRdb reprocessed the 5' RACE reads via MiXCR and lists one record per CDR3 protein. Found here are 130,000 to 150,000 distinct CDR3 sequences, 15% to 20% of them singletons; the top ten hold around 2.4%. Sequenced input: PBMCs or a T cell subset sorted from them (not recorded which). These receptors were taken from an adult woman who had mild COVID-19 (a few samples of this study predate the infection). Cell type and time point are not known. Each CDR3 is given with its conserved first and last residue. D genes are given only for firm matches. Not every row has a clone size; where given, it reads once, few, many or a size class.

J,size,D,V,CDR3,DNA
TRBJ2-5,few,NA,TRBV29-1,CSVDGVRETQYF,TGCAGCGTAGACGGGGTCCGAGAGACCCAGTACTTC
TRBJ2-1,NA,TRBD2,TRBV7-9,CASSLDIREGSSYNEQFF,TGTGCCAGCAGCTTAGATATTCGGGAGGGGTCCTCCTACAATGAGCAGTTCTTC
TRBJ2-5,many,NA,TRBV4-1,CASSQAPAGQGKTQYF,TGCGCCAGCAGCCAAGCCCCCGCTGGTCAGGGGAAGACCCAGTACTTC
TRBJ2-7,NA,NA,TRBV7-9,CASSSTSWISEQYF,TGTGCCAGCAGCTCCACTAGCTGGATAAGCGAGCAGTACTTC
TRBJ1-1,NA,TRBD1,TRBV12-3/TRBV12-4,CASSFGGQRPTEAFF,TGTGCCAGCAGTTTTGGGGGACAGAGACCCACTGAAGCTTTCTTT
TRBJ2-3,few,NA,TRBV20-1,CSARTNRGFGTDTQYF,TGCAGTGCCCGGACTAACAGGGGATTCGGCACAGATACGCAGTATTTT
TRBJ2-7,few,TRBD2,TRBV5-1,CASSMSGGLTYEQYF,TGCGCCAGCAGTATGAGCGGGGGCCTTACCTACGAGCAGTACTTC
TRBJ1-1,NA,NA,TRBV21-1,CASSNRETVNTEAFF,TGTGCCAGCAGCAACCGGGAGACGGTGAACACTGAAGCTTTCTTT
TRBJ1-1,few,TRBD1,TRBV5-1,CASSSGQGANTEAFF,TGCGCCAGCAGCTCCGGACAGGGGGCGAACACTGAAGCTTTCTTT
TRBJ2-1,few,NA,TRBV5-1,CASSPRLPLAKGYNEQFF,TGCGCCAGCAGCCCCCGACTTCCACTAGCCAAGGGCTACAATGAGCAGTTCTTC
TRBJ2-3,few,NA,TRBV5-5,CASSAGIAFTDTQYF,TGTGCCAGCAGCGCAGGGATTGCATTCACAGATACGCAGTATTTT
TRBJ2-7,NA,NA,TRBV29-1,CSVAPSGRGPYEQYF,TGCAGCGTTGCACCGTCGGGGAGAGGACCCTACGAGCAGTACTTC
TRBJ1-1,NA,NA,TRBV5-1,CASKGNTEAFF,TGCGCCAGCAAAGGGAACACTGAAGCTTTCTTT
TRBJ1-6,NA,TRBD1,TRBV5-1,CASSRRVRGNNSPLHF,TGCGCCAGCAGCCGGAGGGTCAGGGGGAATAATTCACCCCTCCACTTT
TRBJ1-4,NA,NA,TRBV20-1,CSAEGYTAEKLFF,TGCAGTGCCGAGGGGTATACAGCTGAAAAACTGTTTTTT
TRBJ2-1,NA,TRBD2,TRBV20-1,CSARDLAGTYNEQFF,TGCAGTGCTAGAGACCTAGCGGGAACCTACAATGAGCAGTTCTTC
TRBJ2-1,few,NA,TRBV4-2,CASSQEGPGKNEQFF,TGTGCCAGCAGCCAAGAGGGACCTGGCAAAAATGAGCAGTTCTTC
TRBJ1-2,few,TRBD1,TRBV6-1,CASSPGTATNF,TGTGCCAGCAGCCCCGGGACAGCGACAAACTTC
TRBJ2-3,few,NA,TRBV20-1,CSASIRFKGTDTQYF,TGCAGTGCTAGCATCCGATTTAAGGGCACAGATACGCAGTATTTT
TRBJ2-1,few,TRBD1,TRBV9,CASSVPPGTGYNEQFF,TGTGCCAGCAGCGTCCCTCCCGGGACAGGGTACAATGAGCAGTTCTTC
TRBJ2-1,few,NA,TRBV5-6,CASSSDWNNEQFF,TGTGCCAGCAGCTCGGACTGGAACAATGAGCAGTTCTTC
TRBJ2-1,NA,TRBD2,TRBV29-1,CSVGGGVNEQFF,TGCAGCGTTGGTGGGGGGGTCAATGAGCAGTTCTTC
TRBJ2-1,once,TRBD2,TRBV5-1,CSSSAGAGAYNEQFF,TGCTCCAGCAGCGCCGGGGCGGGGGCCTACAATGAGCAGTTCTTC
TRBJ1-2,NA,TRBD1,TRBV12-3/TRBV12-4,CASRETGGLYYGYTF,TGTGCCAGCAGGGAGACAGGGGGCCTCTACTATGGCTACACCTTC
TRBJ1-1,NA,NA,TRBV20-1,CSASNQGLNTEAFF,TGCAGTGCTAGTAATCAGGGGCTGAACACTGAAGCTTTCTTT
TRBJ2-1,NA,NA,TRBV3-1,CASSQATANEQFF,TGTGCCAGCAGCCAAGCGACAGCTAATGAGCAGTTCTTC
TRBJ2-2,few,NA,TRBV12-3/TRBV12-4,CASIPGSSGVTGELFF,TGTGCCAGCATCCCCGGGTCATCCGGGGTCACCGGGGAGCTGTTTTTT
TRBJ2-1,many,NA,TRBV5-1,CASSLTGPGIYNEQFF,TGCGCCAGCAGCTTGACAGGGCCAGGGATTTACAATGAGCAGTTCTTC
TRBJ1-4,NA,NA,TRBV3-1,CASSQYEKLFF,TGTGCCAGCAGCCAATATGAAAAACTGTTTTTT
TRBJ2-1,NA,TRBD2,TRBV27,CASSSPGLAIYNEQFF,TGTGCCAGCAGTAGCCCGGGACTAGCGATCTACAATGAGCAGTTCTTC
TRBJ2-2,NA,NA,TRBV6-2/TRBV6-3,CASRTGTEANTGELFF,TGTGCCAGCAGAACCGGGACGGAAGCGAACACCGGGGAGCTGTTTTTT
TRBJ2-6,NA,NA,TRBV29-1,CSVEKQGVSGANVLTF,TGCAGCGTTGAAAAACAGGGTGTCTCTGGGGCCAACGTCCTGACTTTC
TRBJ2-5,many,TRBD2,TRBV12-3/TRBV12-4,CASSFPLAGAYQETQYF,TGTGCCAGCAGTTTTCCCCTAGCGGGGGCCTACCAAGAGACCCAGTACTTC
TRBJ1-1,NA,NA,TRBV28,CASSLPNRGTEAFF,TGTGCCAGCAGTTTACCTAATAGGGGCACTGAAGCTTTCTTT
TRBJ2-7,NA,TRBD2,TRBV6-5,CASSYKGQSASGTSGYEQYF,TGTGCCAGCAGTTATAAGGGTCAGTCTGCTAGCGGGACTAGCGGCTACGAGCAGTACTTC
TRBJ2-3,NA,TRBD2,TRBV29-1,CSVLTSGRADTQYF,TGCAGCGTTTTAACTAGCGGGAGGGCAGATACGCAGTATTTT
TRBJ2-2,NA,NA,TRBV20-1,CSARDSRRGTGELFF,TGCAGTGCTAGAGATTCCAGGAGGGGCACCGGGGAGCTGTTTTTT
TRBJ1-1,NA,TRBD1,TRBV7-9,CASSLTGSRTEAFF,TGTGCCAGCAGCTTGACAGGGTCTCGGACTGAAGCTTTCTTT
TRBJ2-1,NA,TRBD2,TRBV6-5,CASISTSGSSYNEQFF,TGTGCCAGCATAAGTACCAGCGGGAGTTCCTACAATGAGCAGTTCTTC
TRBJ2-1,NA,TRBD2,TRBV4-2,CASALELADYNEQFF,TGTGCCAGCGCCCTCGAACTAGCGGATTACAATGAGCAGTTCTTC